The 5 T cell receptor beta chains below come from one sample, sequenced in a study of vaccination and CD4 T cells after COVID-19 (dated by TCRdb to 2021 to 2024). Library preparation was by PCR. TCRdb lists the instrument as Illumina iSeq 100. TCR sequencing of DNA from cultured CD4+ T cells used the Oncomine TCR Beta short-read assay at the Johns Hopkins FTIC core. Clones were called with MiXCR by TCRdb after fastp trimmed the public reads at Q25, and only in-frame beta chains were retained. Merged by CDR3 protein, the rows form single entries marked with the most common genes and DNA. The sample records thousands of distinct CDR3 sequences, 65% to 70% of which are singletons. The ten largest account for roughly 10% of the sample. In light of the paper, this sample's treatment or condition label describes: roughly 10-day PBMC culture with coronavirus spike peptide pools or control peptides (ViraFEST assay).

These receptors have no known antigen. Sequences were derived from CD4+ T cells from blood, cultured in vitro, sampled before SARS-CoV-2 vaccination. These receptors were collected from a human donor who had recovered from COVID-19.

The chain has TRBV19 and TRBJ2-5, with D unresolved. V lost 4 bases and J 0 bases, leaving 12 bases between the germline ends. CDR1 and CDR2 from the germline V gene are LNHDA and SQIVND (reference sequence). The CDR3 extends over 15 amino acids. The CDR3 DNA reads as TGTGCCAGTAGTACGAATGGCAGGAACCAAGAGACCCAGTACTTC. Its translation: CASSTNGRNQETQYF. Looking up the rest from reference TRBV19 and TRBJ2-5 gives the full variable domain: DGGITQSPKYLFRKEGQNVTLSCEQNLNHDAMYWYRQDPGQGLRLIYYSQIVNDFQKGDIAEGYSVSREKKESFPLTVTSAQKNPTAFYLCASSTNGRNQETQYFGPGTRLLVL.

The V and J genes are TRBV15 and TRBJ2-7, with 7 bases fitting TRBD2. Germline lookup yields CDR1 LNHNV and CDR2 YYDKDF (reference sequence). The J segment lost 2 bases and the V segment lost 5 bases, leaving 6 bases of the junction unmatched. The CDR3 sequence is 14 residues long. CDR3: CATSGGLGPYEQYF. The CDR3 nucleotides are TGTGCCACCAGCGGAGGACTAGGTCCCTACGAGCAGTACTTC.

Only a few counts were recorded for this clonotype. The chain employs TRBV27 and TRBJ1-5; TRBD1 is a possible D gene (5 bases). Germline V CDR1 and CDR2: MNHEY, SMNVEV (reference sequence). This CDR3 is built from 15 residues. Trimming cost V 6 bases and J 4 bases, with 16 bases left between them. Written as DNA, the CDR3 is TGTGCCAGCAGCCGGGGGTCCCGGGATAATCAGCCCCAGCATTTT. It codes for CASSRGSRDNQPQHF.

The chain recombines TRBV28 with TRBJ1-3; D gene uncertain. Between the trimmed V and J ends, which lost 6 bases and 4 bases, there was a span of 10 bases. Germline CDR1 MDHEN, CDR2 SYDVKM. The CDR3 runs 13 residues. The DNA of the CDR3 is TGTGCCAGCAGCCTTAGGCCCGGAAACACCATATATTTT. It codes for CASSLRPGNTIYF.

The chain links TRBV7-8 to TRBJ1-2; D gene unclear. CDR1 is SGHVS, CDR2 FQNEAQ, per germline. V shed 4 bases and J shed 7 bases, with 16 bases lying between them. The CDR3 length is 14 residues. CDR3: CASSSTLGLAGYTF. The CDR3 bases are TGTGCCAGCAGCTCGACCCTGGGGTTAGCTGGCTACACCTTC.